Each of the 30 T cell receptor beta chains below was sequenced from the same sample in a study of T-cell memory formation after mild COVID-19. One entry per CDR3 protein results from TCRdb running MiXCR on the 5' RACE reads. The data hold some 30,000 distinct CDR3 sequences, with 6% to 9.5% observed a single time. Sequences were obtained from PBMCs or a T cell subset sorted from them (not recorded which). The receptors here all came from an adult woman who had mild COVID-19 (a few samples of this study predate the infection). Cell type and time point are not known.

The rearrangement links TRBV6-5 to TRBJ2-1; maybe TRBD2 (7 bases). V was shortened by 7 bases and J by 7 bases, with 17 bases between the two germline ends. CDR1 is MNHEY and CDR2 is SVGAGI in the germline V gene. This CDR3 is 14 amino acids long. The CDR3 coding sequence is TGTGCCAGCACGTCGGGGGGCCCCCGGAATGAGCAGTTCTTC. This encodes CASTSGGPRNEQFF.

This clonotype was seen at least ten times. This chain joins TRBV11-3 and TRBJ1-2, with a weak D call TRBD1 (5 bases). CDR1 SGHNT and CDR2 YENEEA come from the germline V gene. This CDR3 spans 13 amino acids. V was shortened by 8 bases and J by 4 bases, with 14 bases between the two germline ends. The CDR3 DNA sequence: TGTGCCAGCCCCCGGGGGGGGTGCTATGGCTACACCTTC. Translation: CASPRGGCYGYTF.

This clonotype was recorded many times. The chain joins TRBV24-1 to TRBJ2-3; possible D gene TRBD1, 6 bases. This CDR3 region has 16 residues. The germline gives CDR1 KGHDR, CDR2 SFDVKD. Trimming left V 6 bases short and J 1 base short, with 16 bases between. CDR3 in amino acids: CATSSTGLARTDTQYF. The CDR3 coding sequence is TGTGCCACCAGTTCTACAGGGCTAGCACGCACAGATACGCAGTATTTT.

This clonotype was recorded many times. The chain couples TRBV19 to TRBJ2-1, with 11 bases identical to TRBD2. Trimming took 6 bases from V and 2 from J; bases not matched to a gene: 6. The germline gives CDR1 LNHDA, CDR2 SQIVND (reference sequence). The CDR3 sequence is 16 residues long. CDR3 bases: TGTGCCAGTAGCCCCTCACTAGCGGGGGCCTACAATGAGCAGTTCTTC. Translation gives CASSPSLAGAYNEQFF.

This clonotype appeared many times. The CDR3 sequence is CASSRPRGGHNEQFF. The DNA of the CDR3 is TGTGCCAGCTCACGTCCCCGAGGGGGCCACAATGAGCAGTTCTTC. The chain employs TRBV18 and TRBJ2-1; 7 nucleotides match TRBD1. The CDR3 is 15 amino acids. After removal of 4 bases from V and 5 bases from J, the junction contained 8 bases not matched to a gene. Germline V gene data show CDR1 as KGHSH and CDR2 as LQKENI. The full variable domain, its missing parts supplied by reference TRBV18 and TRBJ2-1, is NAGVMQNPRHLVRRRGQEARLRCSPMKGHSHVYWYRQLPEEGLKFMVYLQKENIIDESGMPKERFSAEFPKEGPSILRIQQVVRGDSAAYFCASSRPRGGHNEQFFGPGTRLTVL.

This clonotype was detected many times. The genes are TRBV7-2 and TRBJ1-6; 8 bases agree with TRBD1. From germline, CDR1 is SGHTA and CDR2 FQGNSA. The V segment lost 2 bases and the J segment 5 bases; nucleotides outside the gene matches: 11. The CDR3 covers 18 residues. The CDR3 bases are TGTGCCAGCAGCTTATCCCATACGACAGGGGCCAATAATTCACCCCTCCACTTT. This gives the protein CASSLSHTTGANNSPLHF.

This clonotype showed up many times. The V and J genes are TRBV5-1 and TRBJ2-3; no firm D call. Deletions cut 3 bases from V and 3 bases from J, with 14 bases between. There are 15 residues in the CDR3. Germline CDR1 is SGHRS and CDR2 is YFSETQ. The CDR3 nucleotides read TGCGCCAGCAGCTCACAAGGCCCTAGGACAGATACGCAGTATTTT. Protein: CASSSQGPRTDTQYF.

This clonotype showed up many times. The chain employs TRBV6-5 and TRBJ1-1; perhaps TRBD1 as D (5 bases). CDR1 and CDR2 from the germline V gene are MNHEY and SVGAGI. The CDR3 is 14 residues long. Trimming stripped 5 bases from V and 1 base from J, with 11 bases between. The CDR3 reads CASSRGGTNTEAFF. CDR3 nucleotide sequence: TGTGCCAGCAGTCGGGGGGGAACGAACACTGAAGCTTTCTTT.

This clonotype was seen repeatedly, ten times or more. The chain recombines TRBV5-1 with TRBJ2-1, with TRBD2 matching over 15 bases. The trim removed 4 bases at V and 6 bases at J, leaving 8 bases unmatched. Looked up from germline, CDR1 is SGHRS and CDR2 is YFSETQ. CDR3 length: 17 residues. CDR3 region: CASSVSGTSGGRNEQFF. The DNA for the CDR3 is TGCGCCAGCAGCGTATCCGGGACTAGCGGGGGGCGCAATGAGCAGTTCTTC.

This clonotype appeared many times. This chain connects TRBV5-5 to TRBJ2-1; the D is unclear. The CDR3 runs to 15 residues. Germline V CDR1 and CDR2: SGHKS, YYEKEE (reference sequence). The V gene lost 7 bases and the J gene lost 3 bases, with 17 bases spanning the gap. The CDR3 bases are TGTGCCAGCGGTTTGGGTGGAGAAGGCTACAATGAGCAGTTCTTC. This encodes CASGLGGEGYNEQFF.

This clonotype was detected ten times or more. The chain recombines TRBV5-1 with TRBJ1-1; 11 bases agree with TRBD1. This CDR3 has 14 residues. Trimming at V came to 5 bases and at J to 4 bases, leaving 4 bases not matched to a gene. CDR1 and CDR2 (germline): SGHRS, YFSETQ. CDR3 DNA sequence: TGCGCCAGCAGATGGGGACAGGGGGGCACTGAAGCTTTCTTT. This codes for CASRWGQGGTEAFF.

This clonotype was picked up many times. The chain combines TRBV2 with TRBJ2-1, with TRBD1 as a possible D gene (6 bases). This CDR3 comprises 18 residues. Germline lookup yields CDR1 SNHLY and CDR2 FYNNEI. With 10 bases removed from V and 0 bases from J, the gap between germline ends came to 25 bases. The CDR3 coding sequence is TGTGCCACAAGGGGGATAAGGTGGGACCGAATCTCCTACAATGAGCAGTTCTTC. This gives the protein CATRGIRWDRISYNEQFF.

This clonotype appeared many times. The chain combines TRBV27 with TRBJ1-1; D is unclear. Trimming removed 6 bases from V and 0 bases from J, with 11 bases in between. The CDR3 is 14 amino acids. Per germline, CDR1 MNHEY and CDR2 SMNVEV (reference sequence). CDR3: CASSRAQMNTEAFF. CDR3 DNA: TGTGCCAGCAGCCGGGCACAGATGAACACTGAAGCTTTCTTT.

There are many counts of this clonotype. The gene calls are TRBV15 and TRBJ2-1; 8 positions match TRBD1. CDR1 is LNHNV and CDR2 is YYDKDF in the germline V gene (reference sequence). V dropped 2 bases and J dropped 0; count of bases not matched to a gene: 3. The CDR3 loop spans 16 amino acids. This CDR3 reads CATSRLDRGSYNEQFF. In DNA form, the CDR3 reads TGTGCCACCAGCAGATTAGACAGGGGCTCCTACAATGAGCAGTTCTTC. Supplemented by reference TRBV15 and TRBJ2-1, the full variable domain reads DAMVIQNPRYQVTQFGKPVTLSCSQTLNHNVMYWYQQKSSQAPKLLFHYYDKDFNNEADTPDNFQSRRPNTSFCFLDIRSPGLGDTAMYLCATSRLDRGSYNEQFFGPGTRLTVL.

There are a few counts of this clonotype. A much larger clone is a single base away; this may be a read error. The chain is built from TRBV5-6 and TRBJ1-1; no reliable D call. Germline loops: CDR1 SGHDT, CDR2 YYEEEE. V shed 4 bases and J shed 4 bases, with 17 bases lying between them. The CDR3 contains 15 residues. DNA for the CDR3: TGTGCCAGCAGCGCCAGCAGCCAAATGATCACTGAAGCTTTCTTT. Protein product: CASSASSQMITEAFF.

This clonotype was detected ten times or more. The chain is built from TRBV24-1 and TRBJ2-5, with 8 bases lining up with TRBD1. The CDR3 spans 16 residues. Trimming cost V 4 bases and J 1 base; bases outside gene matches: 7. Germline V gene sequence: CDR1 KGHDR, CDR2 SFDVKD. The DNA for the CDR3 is TGTGCCACCAGTGAGCCTTCGACAGGGGCCCAAGAGACCCAGTACTTC. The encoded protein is CATSEPSTGAQETQYF.

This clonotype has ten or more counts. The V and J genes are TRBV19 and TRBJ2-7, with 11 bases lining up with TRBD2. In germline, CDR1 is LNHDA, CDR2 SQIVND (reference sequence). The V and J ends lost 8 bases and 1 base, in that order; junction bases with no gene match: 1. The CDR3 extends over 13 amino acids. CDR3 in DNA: TGTGCCAGTCGGACTAGCGGGTCCTACGAGCAGTACTTC. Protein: CASRTSGSYEQYF.

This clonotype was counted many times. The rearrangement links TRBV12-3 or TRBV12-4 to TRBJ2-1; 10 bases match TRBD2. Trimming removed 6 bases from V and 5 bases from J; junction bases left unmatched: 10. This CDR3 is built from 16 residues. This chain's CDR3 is CASRKKGLARDNEQFF. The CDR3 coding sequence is TGTGCCAGCAGAAAAAAGGGACTAGCGAGGGACAATGAGCAGTTCTTC.

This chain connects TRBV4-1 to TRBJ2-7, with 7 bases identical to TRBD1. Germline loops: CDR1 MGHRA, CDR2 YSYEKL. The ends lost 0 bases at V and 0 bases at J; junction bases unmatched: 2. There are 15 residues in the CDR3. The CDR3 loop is CASSQEEGASYEQYF. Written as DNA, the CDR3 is TGCGCCAGCAGCCAAGAAGAGGGGGCCTCCTACGAGCAGTACTTC.

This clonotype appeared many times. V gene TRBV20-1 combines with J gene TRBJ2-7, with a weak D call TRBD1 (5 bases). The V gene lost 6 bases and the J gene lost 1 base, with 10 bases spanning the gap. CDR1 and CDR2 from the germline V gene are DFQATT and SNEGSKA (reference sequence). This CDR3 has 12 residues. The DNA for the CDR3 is TGCAGTGCACGCCGACAGTCCTACGAGCAGTACTTC. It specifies CSARRQSYEQYF.

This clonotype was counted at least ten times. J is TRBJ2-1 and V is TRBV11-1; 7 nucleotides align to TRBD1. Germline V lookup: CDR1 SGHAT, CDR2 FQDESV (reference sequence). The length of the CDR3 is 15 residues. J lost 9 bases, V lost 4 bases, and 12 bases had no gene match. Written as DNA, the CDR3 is TGTGCCAGCAGCTCCCCCGGGACAGCACAACGTGAGCAGTTCTTC. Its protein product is CASSSPGTAQREQFF.

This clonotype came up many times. This CDR3 is CSATITGFPYEQYF. The CDR3 nucleotides read TGCAGTGCTACTATCACGGGGTTCCCCTACGAGCAGTACTTC. The chain couples TRBV20-1 to TRBJ2-7; tentatively, D is TRBD2 (5 bases). The CDR3 consists of 14 residues. Germline V gives CDR1 DFQATT, CDR2 SNEGSKA (reference sequence). V was shortened by 4 bases and J by 2 bases, with 15 bases between the two germline ends.

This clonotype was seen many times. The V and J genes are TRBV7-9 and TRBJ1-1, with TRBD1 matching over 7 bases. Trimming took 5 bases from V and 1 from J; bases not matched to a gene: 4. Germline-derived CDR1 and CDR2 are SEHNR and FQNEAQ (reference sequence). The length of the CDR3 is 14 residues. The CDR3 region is CASSRDRANTEAFF. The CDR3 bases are TGTGCCAGCAGCCGGGACAGAGCGAACACTGAAGCTTTCTTT.

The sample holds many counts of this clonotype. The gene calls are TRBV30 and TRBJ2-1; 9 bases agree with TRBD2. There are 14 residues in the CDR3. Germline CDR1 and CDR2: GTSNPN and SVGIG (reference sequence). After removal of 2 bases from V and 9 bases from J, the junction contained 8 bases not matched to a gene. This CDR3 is CAWSILAGLAEQFF. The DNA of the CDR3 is TGTGCCTGGAGTATCCTAGCGGGGTTGGCTGAGCAGTTCTTC. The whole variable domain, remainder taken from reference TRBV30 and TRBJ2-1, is SQTIHQWPATLVQPVGSPLSLECTVEGTSNPNLYWYRQAAGRGLQLLFYSVGIGQISSEVPQNLSASRPQDRQFILSSKKLLLSDSGFYLCAWSILAGLAEQFFGPGTRLTVL.

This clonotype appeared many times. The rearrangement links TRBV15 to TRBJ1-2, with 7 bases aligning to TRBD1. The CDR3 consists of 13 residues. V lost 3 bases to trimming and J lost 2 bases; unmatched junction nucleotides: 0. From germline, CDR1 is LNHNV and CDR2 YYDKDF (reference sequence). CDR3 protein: CATSSRGNYGYTF. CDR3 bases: TGTGCCACCAGCAGCAGGGGGAACTATGGCTACACCTTC.

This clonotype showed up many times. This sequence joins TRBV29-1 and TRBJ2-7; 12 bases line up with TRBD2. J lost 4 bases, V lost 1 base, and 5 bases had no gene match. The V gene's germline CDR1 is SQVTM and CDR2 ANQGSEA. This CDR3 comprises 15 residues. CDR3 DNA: TGCAGCGTTGAAGGACTAGCGGGAGCATTATACGAGCAGTACTTC. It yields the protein CSVEGLAGALYEQYF.

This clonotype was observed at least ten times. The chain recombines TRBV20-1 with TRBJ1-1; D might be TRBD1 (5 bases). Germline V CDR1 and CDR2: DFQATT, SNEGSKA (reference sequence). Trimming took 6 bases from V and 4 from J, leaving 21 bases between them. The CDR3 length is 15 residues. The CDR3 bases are TGCAGTGCAAAGCTCCCCCAGGGTCTGACCACTGAAGCTTTCTTT. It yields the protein CSAKLPQGLTTEAFF.

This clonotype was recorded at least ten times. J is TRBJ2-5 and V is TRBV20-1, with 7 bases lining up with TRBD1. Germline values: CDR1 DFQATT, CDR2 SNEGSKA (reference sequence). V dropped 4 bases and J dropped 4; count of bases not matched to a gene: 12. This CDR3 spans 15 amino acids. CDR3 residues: CSAKDKNTGVETQYF. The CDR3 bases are TGCAGTGCTAAAGACAAGAATACAGGGGTAGAGACCCAGTACTTC.

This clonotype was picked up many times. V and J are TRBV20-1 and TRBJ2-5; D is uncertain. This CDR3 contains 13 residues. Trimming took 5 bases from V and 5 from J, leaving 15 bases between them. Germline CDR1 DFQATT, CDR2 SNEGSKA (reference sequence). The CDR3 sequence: CSAQVSLGETQYF. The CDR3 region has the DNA TGCAGTGCTCAAGTATCGTTGGGGGAGACCCAGTACTTC.

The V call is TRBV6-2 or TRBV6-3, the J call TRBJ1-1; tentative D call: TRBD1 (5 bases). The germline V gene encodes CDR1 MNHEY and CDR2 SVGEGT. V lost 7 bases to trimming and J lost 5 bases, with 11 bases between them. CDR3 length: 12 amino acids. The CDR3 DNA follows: TGTGCCAGCACCAGGTGGGGGACTGAAGCTTTCTTT. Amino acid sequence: CASTRWGTEAFF.